This is a list of T cell receptor beta chains from one sample in a study of cytotoxic CD8 clonotypes in ibrutinib-treated CLL. Assay: immunoSEQ multiplex PCR; the TCRdb copy retains only in-frame clones and omits some. The profile shows 73,000 or so clones, under 70% of them singletons. The sequences come from PBMCs, collected after 12 months of ibrutinib treatment. Receptor source: a human donor with chronic lymphocytic leukemia. The CDR3 runs from the conserved cysteine through the conserved F or W. A D gene is named only where the DNA matches it firmly. Part of the rows lack a size; the others show once, few, many or a class for expanded clones.

TRBJ1-1 | - | TRBD1 | TRBV28 | TGTGCCAGCAGTCTCCACCCCCGGACAGGATTGAACACTGAAGCTTTCTTT | CASSLHPRTGLNTEAFF
TRBJ1-6 | few | TRBD1 | TRBV5-4 | TGTGCCAGCAGCACCCACCAGGGGGCAAATTCACCCCTCCACTTT | CASSTHQGANSPLHF
TRBJ2-5 | - | TRBD1 | TRBV6-1 | TGTGCCACCCCCGGCGAGGGGGCCCTCCAAGAGACCCAGTACTTC | CATPGEGALQETQYF
TRBJ2-7 | once | TRBD2 | TRBV5-1 | TGCGCCAGCAGCGCGGGACTAGCGGCCTCCTACGAGCAGTACTTC | CASSAGLAASYEQYF
TRBJ2-7 | - | - | TRBV21-1 | TGTGCCAGCAGCCCGCTGCACGACTACGAGCAGTACTTC | CASSPLHDYEQYF
TRBJ1-1 | - | TRBD1 | TRBV4-3 | TGCGCCAGCAGCCAAGATGTCCGGACAGGGGCCACTGAAGCTTTCTTT | CASSQDVRTGATEAFF
TRBJ1-2 | once | - | TRBV7-2 | TGTGCCAGCAGCCCATCGACATCGTCGGGCTATGGCTACACCTTC | CASSPSTSSGYGYTF
TRBJ1-4 | - | - | TRBV7-9 | TGTGCCAGCAGCTTCGACAGTGGTAATGAAAAACTGTTTTTT | CASSFDSGNEKLFF
TRBJ2-5 | - | - | TRBV4-3 | TGCGCCAGCAGCAACGGGCGGGGAGAGGAGACCCAGTACTTC | CASSNGRGEETQYF
TRBJ1-2 | - | - | TRBV5-8 | TGTGCCAGCAGCTTCACGCAGGATTACTATGGCTACACCTTC | CASSFTQDYYGYTF
TRBJ1-2 | - | - | TRBV9 | TGTGCCAGCAGCGTAGGTGACTCCCTCTATGGCTACACCTTC | CASSVGDSLYGYTF
TRBJ1-6 | - | - | TRBV6-5 | TGTGCCAGCAGTTATCTCCAAGAGTCACCCCTCCACTTT | CASSYLQESPLHF
TRBJ2-7 | few | - | TRBV10-1 | TGCGCCAGCAGAAGGACAAGGTCTGGCTACGAGCAGTACTTC | CASRRTRSGYEQYF
TRBJ2-7 | few | - | TRBV7-2 | TGTGCCAGCAGGTCGAGGGGTAACGAGCAGTACTTC | CASRSRGNEQYF
TRBJ2-2 | medium-sized | - | TRBV29-1 | TGCAGCGTTGCGGCAGGGGCCGGGGAGCTGTTTTTT | CSVAAGAGELFF
TRBJ2-5 | - | - | TRBV6-5 | TGTGCCAGCAGTTACACGGAGCTAGCGTCCCAAGAGACCCAGTACTTC | CASSYTELASQETQYF